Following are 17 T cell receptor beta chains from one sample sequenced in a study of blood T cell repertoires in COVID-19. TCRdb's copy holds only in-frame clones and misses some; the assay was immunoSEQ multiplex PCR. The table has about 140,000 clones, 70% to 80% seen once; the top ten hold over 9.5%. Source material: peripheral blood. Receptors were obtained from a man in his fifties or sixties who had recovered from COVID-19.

The CDR3 loop reads CASRQGADTGELFF. The CDR3 DNA reads as TGTGCCAGTAGACAGGGGGCCGACACCGGGGAGCTGTTTTTT. This chain uses TRBV19 with TRBJ2-2; TRBD1 agrees at 9 bases. The germline V gene has CDR1 LNHDA and CDR2 SQIVND (reference sequence). V lost 6 bases, J lost 3 bases, and 2 bases stayed unmatched. This CDR3 region has 14 residues.

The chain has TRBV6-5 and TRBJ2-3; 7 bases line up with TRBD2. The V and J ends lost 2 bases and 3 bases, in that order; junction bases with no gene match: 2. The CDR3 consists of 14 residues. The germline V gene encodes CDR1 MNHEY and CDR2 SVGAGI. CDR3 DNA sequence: TGTGCCAGCAGTTACAGGGAGGGGACAGATACGCAGTATTTT. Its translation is CASSYREGTDTQYF.

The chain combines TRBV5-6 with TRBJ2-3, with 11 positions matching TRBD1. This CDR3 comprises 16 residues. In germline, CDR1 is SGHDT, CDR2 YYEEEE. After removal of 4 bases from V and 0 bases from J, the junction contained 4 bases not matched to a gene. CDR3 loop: CASSAGTGGSTDTQYF. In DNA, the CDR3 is TGTGCCAGCAGCGCAGGGACAGGGGGAAGCACAGATACGCAGTATTTT.

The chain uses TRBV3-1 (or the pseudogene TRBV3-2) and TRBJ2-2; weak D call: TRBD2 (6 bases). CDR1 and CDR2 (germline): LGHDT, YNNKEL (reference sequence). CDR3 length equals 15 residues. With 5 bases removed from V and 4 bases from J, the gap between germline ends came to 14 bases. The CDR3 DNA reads TGTGCCAGCAGCTTAGCGGTACTCGGCACCGGGGAGCTGTTTTTT. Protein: CASSLAVLGTGELFF.

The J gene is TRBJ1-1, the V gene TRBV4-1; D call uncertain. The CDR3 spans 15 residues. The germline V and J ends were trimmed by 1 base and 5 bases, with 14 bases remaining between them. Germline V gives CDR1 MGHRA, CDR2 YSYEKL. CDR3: CASSQAAGVLTEAFF. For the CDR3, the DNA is TGCGCCAGCAGCCAAGCGGCGGGAGTGTTAACTGAAGCTTTCTTT.

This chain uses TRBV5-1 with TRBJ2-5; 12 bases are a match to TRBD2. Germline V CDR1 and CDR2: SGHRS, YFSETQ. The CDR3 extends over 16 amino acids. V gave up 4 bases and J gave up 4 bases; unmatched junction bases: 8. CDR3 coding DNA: TGCGCCAGCAGCGGTAGGACTAGCGGGATGTCAGAGACCCAGTACTTC. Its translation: CASSGRTSGMSETQYF. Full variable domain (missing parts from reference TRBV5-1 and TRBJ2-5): KAGVTQTPRYLIKTRGQQVTLSCSPISGHRSVSWYQQTPGQGLQFLFEYFSETQRNKGNFPGRFSGRQFSNSRSEMNVSTLELGDSALYLCASSGRTSGMSETQYFGPGTRLLVL.

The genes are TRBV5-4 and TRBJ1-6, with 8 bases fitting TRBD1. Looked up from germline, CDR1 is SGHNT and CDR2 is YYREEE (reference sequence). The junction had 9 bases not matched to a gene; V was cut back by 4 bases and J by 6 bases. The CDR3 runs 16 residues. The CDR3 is CASSAGQGPSNSPLHF. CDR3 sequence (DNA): TGTGCCAGCAGCGCCGGACAGGGACCCAGTAATTCACCCCTCCACTTT. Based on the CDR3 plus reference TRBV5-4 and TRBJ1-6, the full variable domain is ETGVTQSPTHLIKTRGQQVTLRCSSQSGHNTVSWYQQALGQGPQFIFQYYREEENGRGNFPPRFSGLQFPNYSSELNVNALELDDSALYLCASSAGQGPSNSPLHFGNGTRLTVT.

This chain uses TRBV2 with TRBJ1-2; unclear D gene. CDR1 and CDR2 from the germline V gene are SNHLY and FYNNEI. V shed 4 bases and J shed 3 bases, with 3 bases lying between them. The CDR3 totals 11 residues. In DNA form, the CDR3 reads TGTGCCAGCAGTGCGGACTATGGCTACACCTTC. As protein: CASSADYGYTF. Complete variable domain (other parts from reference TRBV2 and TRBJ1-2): EPEVTQTPSHQVTQMGQEVILRCVPISNHLYFYWYRQILGQKVEFLVSFYNNEISEKSEIFDDQFSVERPDGSNFTLKIRSTKLEDSAMYFCASSADYGYTFGSGTRLTVV.

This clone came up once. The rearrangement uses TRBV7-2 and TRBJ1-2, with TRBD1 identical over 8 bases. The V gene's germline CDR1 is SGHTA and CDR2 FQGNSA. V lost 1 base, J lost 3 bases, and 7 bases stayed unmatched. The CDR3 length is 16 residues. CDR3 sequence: CASSLDPNRGDYGYTF. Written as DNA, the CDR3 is TGTGCCAGCAGCTTAGATCCGAACAGGGGGGACTATGGCTACACCTTC. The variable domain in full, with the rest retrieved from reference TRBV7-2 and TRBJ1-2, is GAGVSQSPSNKVTEKGKDVELRCDPISGHTALYWYRQSLGQGLEFLIYFQGNSAPDKSGLPSDRFSAERTGGSVSTLTIQRTQQEDSAVYLCASSLDPNRGDYGYTFGSGTRLTVV.

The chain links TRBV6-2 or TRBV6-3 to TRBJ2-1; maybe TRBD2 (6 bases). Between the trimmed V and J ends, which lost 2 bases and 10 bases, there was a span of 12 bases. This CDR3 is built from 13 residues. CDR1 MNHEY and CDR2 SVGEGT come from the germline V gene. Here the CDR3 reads CASSYAGPGEQFF. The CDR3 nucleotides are TGTGCCAGCAGTTACGCGGGGCCGGGGGAGCAGTTCTTC.

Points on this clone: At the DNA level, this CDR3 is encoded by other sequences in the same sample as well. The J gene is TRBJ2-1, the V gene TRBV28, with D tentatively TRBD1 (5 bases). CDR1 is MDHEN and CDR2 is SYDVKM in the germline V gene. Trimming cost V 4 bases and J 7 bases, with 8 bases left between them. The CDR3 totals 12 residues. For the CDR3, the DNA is TGTGCCAGCAGTTCTCAGGGAAATGAGCAGTTCTTC. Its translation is CASSSQGNEQFF.

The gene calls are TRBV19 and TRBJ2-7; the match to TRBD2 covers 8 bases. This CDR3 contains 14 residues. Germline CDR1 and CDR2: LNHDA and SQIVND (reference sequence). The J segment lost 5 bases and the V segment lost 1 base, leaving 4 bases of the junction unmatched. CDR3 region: CASSIGLAFDEQYF. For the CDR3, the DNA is TGTGCCAGTAGTATAGGACTAGCGTTCGACGAGCAGTACTTC.

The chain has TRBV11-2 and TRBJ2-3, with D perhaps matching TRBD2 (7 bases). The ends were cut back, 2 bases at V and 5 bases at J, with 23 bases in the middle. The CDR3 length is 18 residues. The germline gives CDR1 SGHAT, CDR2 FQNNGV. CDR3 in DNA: TGTGCCAGCAGCTTACTGGGAGGGGGGCCAACCGCGGGAGATACGCAGTATTTT. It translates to CASSLLGGGPTAGDTQYF.

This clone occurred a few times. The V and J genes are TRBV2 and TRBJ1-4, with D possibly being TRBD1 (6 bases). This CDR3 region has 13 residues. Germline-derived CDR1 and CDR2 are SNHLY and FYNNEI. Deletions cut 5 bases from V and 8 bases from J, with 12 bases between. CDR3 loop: CASSLRQEEKLFF. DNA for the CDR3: TGTGCCAGCAGTCTTAGACAGGAGGAAAAACTGTTTTTT.

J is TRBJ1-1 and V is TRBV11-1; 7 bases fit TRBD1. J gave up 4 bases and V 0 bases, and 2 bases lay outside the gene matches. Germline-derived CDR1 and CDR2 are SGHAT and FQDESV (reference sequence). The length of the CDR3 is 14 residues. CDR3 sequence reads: CASSLAEGATEAFF. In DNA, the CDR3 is TGTGCCAGCAGCTTAGCGGAGGGGGCCACTGAAGCTTTCTTT.

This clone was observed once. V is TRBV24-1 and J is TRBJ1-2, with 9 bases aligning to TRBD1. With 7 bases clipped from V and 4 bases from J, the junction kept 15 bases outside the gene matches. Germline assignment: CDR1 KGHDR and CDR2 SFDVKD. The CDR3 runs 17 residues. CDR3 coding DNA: TGTGCCACCAGGTCGGGATGGGGACAGGGCGACCCCTATGGCTACACCTTC. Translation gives CATRSGWGQGDPYGYTF.

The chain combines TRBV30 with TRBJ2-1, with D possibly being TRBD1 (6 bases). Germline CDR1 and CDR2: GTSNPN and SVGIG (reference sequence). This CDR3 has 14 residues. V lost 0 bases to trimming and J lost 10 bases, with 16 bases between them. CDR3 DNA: TGTGCCTGGAGTGTAGGACAGCCTTTCGGAGAGCAGTTCTTC. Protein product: CAWSVGQPFGEQFF.